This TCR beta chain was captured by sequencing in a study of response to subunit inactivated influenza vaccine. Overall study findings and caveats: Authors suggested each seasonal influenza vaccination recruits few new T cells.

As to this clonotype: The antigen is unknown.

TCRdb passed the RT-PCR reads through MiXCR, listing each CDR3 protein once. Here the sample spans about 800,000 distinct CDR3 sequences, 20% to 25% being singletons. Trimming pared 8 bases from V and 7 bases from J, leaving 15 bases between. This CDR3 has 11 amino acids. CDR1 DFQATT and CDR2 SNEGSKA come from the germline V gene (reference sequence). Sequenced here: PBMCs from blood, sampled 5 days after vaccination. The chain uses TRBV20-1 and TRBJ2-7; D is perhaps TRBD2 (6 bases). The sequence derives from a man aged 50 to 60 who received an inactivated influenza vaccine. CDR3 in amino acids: CSPFWREEQYF. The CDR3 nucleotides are TGCAGTCCTTTCTGGCGGGAAGAGCAGTACTTC.